The clone carrying this TCR beta chain appeared a few times. Its specificity is not known. This entry comes from a study of T cell repertoires in cytomegalovirus infection. Overall study context: CMV epitopes, recently identified HLA-C-restricted and well-studied HLA-B-restricted, were used. It was the public TCR beta signatures that indicated both CMV infection and matching HLA type.

The CDR3 is 14 amino acids. Unmatched junction bases numbered 7, after V lost 5 bases and J lost 5 bases. TCRdb re-derived calls from the reads in MiXCR, one entry per CDR3 protein. The data contain roughly 920,000 distinct CDR3 sequences, approximately 33% of them seen just once; the ten biggest clones take up 13%. The clonotype comes from a human donor in good health (CMV status not recorded). Some clones in this sample may be carry-over from other donors' samples. Sequencing used cultured CD8+ T cells from PBMCs, obtained from culture after CMV antigen stimulation. The rearrangement joins TRBV12-3 or TRBV12-4 to TRBJ2-5; 8 nucleotides match TRBD2. The CDR3 DNA reads TGTGCCAGCAGTCCGGACGGGGGGGAGGAGACCCAGTACTTC. Residues: CASSPDGGEETQYF.